The present entry profiles one T cell receptor (beta chain) with its context. Its antigen specificity is not known. Base qualities are missing; no much larger clone stands one base away. This sample is drawn from a study of OX40 agonist ivuxolimab in advanced cancers. About the full investigation: Ivuxolimab was an agonistic, fully human IgG2 monoclonal antibody directed against OX40 (CD134), a costimulatory receptor. Intravenous ivuxolimab was administered to patients every 2 weeks at six dose levels: 0.01, 0.1, 0.3, 1.5, 3 and 10 mg/kg. Of the roughly 50 dose-escalation patients, hepatocellular carcinoma was present in some 19, melanoma in approximately 15, renal cell carcinoma in 9 and head and neck cancer in 9. In the dose-escalation cohort, approximately 83% of patients were male, and the mean age was around 60 years with a range of roughly 23 to 79. Patients were allowed to have had prior anti-PD-1, anti-PD-L1 or anti-CTLA-4 therapy, and 30% to 40% of the dose-escalation patients had been treated with checkpoint inhibitors. Partial responses occurred in three dose-escalation patients, of whom one had hepatocellular carcinoma and two had cutaneous melanoma. Peripheral TCRbeta sequencing aimed to test whether ivuxolimab altered TCR sequence diversity and caused clonal T-cell expansion. The monotherapy dose-escalation portion (N ≈ 57 patients) of the phase I ivuxolimab trial is reported in the paper. The study at large found these results: Low levels of normalized T-cell clonal expansion were also seen in some patients who did not respond. On average, CD8+ T cells showed more expanded clones than CD4+ T cells after ivuxolimab. At doses of 0.1 to 3.0 mg/kg, clonal expansion of both CD4+ and CD8+ blood T cells was observed from baseline to week 6. The antigen specificity of the peripheral T cells that underwent clonal expansion was not determined. Partial responders in the 0.1-3.0 mg/kg groups had among the lowest normalized peripheral clonal expansion, especially among CD8+ T cells.

To sequence the TCRbeta CDR3 region, genomic DNA was isolated from the sorted cells. The immunoSEQ Assay was used for sequencing of TCRbeta CDR3 regions. TCRdb re-hosts the immuneACCESS table, in-frame sequences only. Its copies lack some clones; in the studies checked, an unresolved V gene accounts for under half of them, and the cause for the rest is not known. This sample comprises roughly 69,000 clones, roughly nine tenths of them detected only once. The ten largest clones represent roughly 5.1% of the sample. Patients with autoimmune disease history or receiving systemic immunosuppression were excluded from the trial. Peripheral blood for TCR sequencing was collected from all dose cohorts at baseline, on cycle 4 day 1, and on cycle 7 day 1. Samples were obtained from an open-label, multicenter, first-in-human phase I dose-escalation trial of ivuxolimab. Adults with locally advanced or metastatic melanoma, renal cell carcinoma, hepatocellular carcinoma or head and neck squamous cell carcinoma were enrolled in the trial. Before TCR sequencing, CD4+ and CD8+ T cells were separately sorted from peripheral blood.

The CDR3, from cysteine to phenylalanine, totals 15 residues. The CDR3 DNA has 45 bases and is translated from base 1. V loses 4 bases at its end and J loses 9 bases; junction bases beyond the gene matches: 11. CDR1 is given as SGDLS and CDR2 as YYNGEE, both from the germline V gene. This receptor chain uses TRBV9 and TRBJ2-1; TRBD2 agrees with 9 junctional bases. The sequence was collected from an adult with an advanced solid tumor such as melanoma, head and neck, liver or kidney cancer. This sample comprised CD4+ or CD8+ T cells sorted from blood, obtained in a trial of the OX40 agonist ivuxolimab. The CDR3 reads as follows: CASSLSVAGDREQFF. The DNA is TGTGCCAGCAGCCTTTCAGTAGCGGGAGACCGTGAGCAGTTCTTC.